This TCR beta chain was sequenced in a study of blood T cell repertoires in COVID-19. The authors' processing: Estimation of nucleated cell counts relied on the amplification of reference gene primers. The table came from immunoSEQ multiplex PCR; TCRdb's copy has only in-frame clones and leaves some out. Clone size and V and J calls were adopted from that table, with D and trimming inferred from the DNA. The sample holds approximately 300,000 clones; about 89% are singletons and the top ten take approximately 5%. Enrolled through a virtual design, the participants were between roughly 18 and 90 years of age and came from fewer than 30 US areas. Germline assignment: CDR1 SGDLS and CDR2 YYNGEE. Unmatched junction bases numbered 3, after V lost 1 base and J lost 3 bases. The CDR3 has 14 amino acids.

This chain connects TRBV9 to TRBJ1-1; 7 bases fit TRBD1. The sequencing input was PBMCs or T cells enriched from blood (not recorded which). The origin of this receptor is a man in his 60s who had recovered from COVID-19. CDR3 protein: CASSVSDRDTEAFF. For the CDR3, the DNA is TGTGCCAGCAGCGTATCAGACAGGGACACTGAAGCTTTCTTT.